Listed here are 25 T cell receptor beta chains from one sample, sequenced in a study of CD8+ T cells in alopecia areata. TCR sequencing used cDNA made by reverse transcription of extracted RNA. Sequencing was performed with immunoSEQ multiplex PCR; in TCRdb, only in-frame clones are kept and a portion is missing. Counted here are around 100,000 clones, 44% occurring once; the ten biggest clones make up more than 15%. Treatment indicated: oral pan-JAK inhibitor, 5-10 mg twice daily. The sample consisted of CD8+ T cells sorted from blood, taken at week 24, from a patient treated with tofacitinib. The source is a human donor with alopecia areata.

The genes are TRBV7-9 and TRBJ2-2; 10 nucleotides line up with TRBD1. J lost 0 bases, V lost 5 bases, and 12 bases had no gene match. This CDR3 spans 19 amino acids. In germline, CDR1 is SEHNR, CDR2 FQNEAQ (reference sequence). CDR3 in amino acids: CASSPQDRGRSANTGELFF. The CDR3 nucleotides read TGTGCCAGCAGCCCCCAGGACAGGGGGAGGTCGGCGAACACCGGGGAGCTGTTTTTT. The full variable domain, its missing parts supplied by reference TRBV7-9 and TRBJ2-2, is DTGVSQNPRHKITKRGQNVTFRCDPISEHNRLYWYRQTLGQGPEFLTYFQNEAQLEKSRLLSDRFSAERPKGSFSTLEIQRTEQGDSAMYLCASSPQDRGRSANTGELFFGEGSRLTVL.

This clone has more than one count but fewer than ten. This sequence joins TRBV13 and TRBJ2-5; D is unresolved. The V gene lost 0 bases and the J gene lost 0 bases, with 8 bases spanning the gap. The CDR3 sequence is 15 residues long. Germline lookup yields CDR1 PRHDT and CDR2 FYEKMQ (reference sequence). The CDR3 region has the DNA TGTGCCAGCAGCTTAGGCACAGACCACCAAGAGACCCAGTACTTC. This codes for CASSLGTDHQETQYF. Combining the CDR3 with reference TRBV13 and TRBJ2-5 gives the whole variable domain AAGVIQSPRHLIKEKRETATLKCYPIPRHDTVYWYQQGPGQDPQFLISFYEKMQSDKGSIPDRFSAQQFSDYHSELNMSSLELGDSALYFCASSLGTDHQETQYFGPGTRLLVL.

The chain combines TRBV6-1 with TRBJ1-2; D not certain. This CDR3 is 16 amino acids long. CDR1 is MNHNS, CDR2 SASEGT, per germline. V was shortened by 2 bases and J by 0 bases, with 13 bases between the two germline ends. DNA for the CDR3: TGTGCCAGCAGTGAATCCTCTACGTCCCCTAACTATGGCTACACCTTC. Translating gives CASSESSTSPNYGYTF.

The chain has TRBV4-3 and TRBJ2-1; 9 positions match TRBD2. The CDR3 runs 15 residues. The V gene end was trimmed by 1 base and the J gene end by 3 bases; junction bases not matched to a gene: 1. Germline V gives CDR1 LGHNA, CDR2 YSLEER. The CDR3 DNA is TGCGCCAGCAGCCAAGGACTAGCGGTCTACAATGAGCAGTTCTTC. Its protein product is CASSQGLAVYNEQFF.

The chain uses TRBV5-6 and TRBJ1-1; possibly TRBD1 for D (5 bases). Deletions cut 2 bases from V and 6 bases from J, with 8 bases between. The germline CDR1 and CDR2 sequences are SGHDT and YYEEEE. This CDR3 contains 12 residues. Here the CDR3 DNA reads TGTGCCAGCAGCTTACTACAGGCTGAAGCTTTCTTT. The encoded protein is CASSLLQAEAFF.

The sample holds a few counts of this clone. V usage is TRBV27 and J usage is TRBJ2-7, with 7 positions matching TRBD1. Germline V gene data show CDR1 as MNHEY and CDR2 as SMNVEV (reference sequence). The CDR3 is 16 residues long. The trim removed 5 bases at V and 5 bases at J, leaving 15 bases unmatched. CDR3: CASSINSDRAWDEQYF. CDR3 DNA: TGTGCCAGCAGTATCAACTCTGACAGGGCCTGGGACGAGCAGTACTTC.

The rearrangement links TRBV7-9 to TRBJ2-5; 9 bases are a match to TRBD1. Germline assignment: CDR1 SEHNR and CDR2 FQNEAQ (reference sequence). Germline trimming cut 5 bases from V and 1 base from J; bases unmatched to any gene: 8. There are 16 residues in the CDR3. The CDR3 DNA is TGTGCCAGCAGCACCGGGACAGGGCGATTCCAAGAGACCCAGTACTTC. Protein: CASSTGTGRFQETQYF.

CDR3 amino acids: CASSQEWDPGYEQYF. For the CDR3, the DNA is TGCGCCAGCAGCCAAGAGTGGGACCCCGGGTACGAGCAGTACTTC. The chain combines TRBV4-1 with TRBJ2-7, with D possibly being TRBD1 or TRBD2 (5 bases each). The germline V gene encodes CDR1 MGHRA and CDR2 YSYEKL. This CDR3 is 15 amino acids long. Deletions cut 0 bases from V and 4 bases from J, with 13 bases between.

This chain links TRBV18 with TRBJ2-1, with D tentatively TRBD1 or TRBD2 (5 bases each). CDR1 and CDR2 from the germline V gene are KGHSH and LQKENI. The CDR3 is 17 amino acids. The V and J ends lost 2 bases and 4 bases respectively, with 18 bases between them. The CDR3 DNA is TGTGCCAGCTCACCAGGCAGGTCCGGGACCCTGTACAATGAGCAGTTCTTC. Residues: CASSPGRSGTLYNEQFF.

The J gene is TRBJ2-7, the V gene TRBV27; D gene ambiguous. The CDR3 runs 13 residues. The germline V gene encodes CDR1 MNHEY and CDR2 SMNVEV (reference sequence). V was shortened by 6 bases and J by 2 bases, with 11 bases between the two germline ends. DNA of the CDR3: TGTGCCAGCAGCTACGGGCAAACCTACGAGCAGTACTTC. Encoded protein: CASSYGQTYEQYF.

The genes are TRBV4-2 and TRBJ1-5; 7 nucleotides agree with TRBD1. The length of the CDR3 is 14 residues. Looked up from germline, CDR1 is LGHNA and CDR2 is YNFKEQ. Germline trimming cut 2 bases from V and 4 bases from J; bases unmatched to any gene: 2. For the CDR3, the DNA is TGTGCCAGCAGCCAATTACAGGGGAATCAGCCCCAGCATTTT. Its protein product is CASSQLQGNQPQHF.

This clone occurred a few times. The chain employs TRBV19 and TRBJ2-7; D may correspond to TRBD1 or TRBD2 (5 bases each). The germline gives CDR1 LNHDA, CDR2 SQIVND (reference sequence). V lost 10 bases and J 1 base, leaving 14 bases between the germline ends. This CDR3 is 13 amino acids long. The chain's CDR3 is CATRGQGSYEQYF. The CDR3 region has the DNA TGTGCCACTCGAGGGCAGGGTTCCTACGAGCAGTACTTC.

This clone was counted between two and nine times. The CDR3 sequence is CASSFNRPAYEQYF. The DNA of the CDR3 is TGTGCCAGCAGCTTCAATAGGCCTGCCTACGAGCAGTACTTC. This chain joins TRBV7-2 and TRBJ2-7; the D is unclear. V dropped 3 bases and J dropped 2 bases, with 11 bases sitting between them. In germline, CDR1 is SGHTA, CDR2 FQGNSA. There are 14 residues in the CDR3.

As for this clone: A much larger clone is a single base away; this may be a read error. The chain combines TRBV27 with TRBJ2-1; possible D gene TRBD2, 6 bases. Trimming took 5 bases from V and 10 from J, leaving 21 bases between them. Germline CDR1 is MNHEY and CDR2 is SMNVEV (reference sequence). The CDR3 is 15 residues long. For the CDR3, the DNA is TGTGCCAGCAGTGGGGTTGGAGGGATTGGCTACGAGCAGTTCTTC. Its protein is CASSGVGGIGYEQFF.

A few counts support this clone. This chain connects TRBV29-1 to TRBJ2-7; D remains ambiguous. The CDR3 spans 13 residues. Trimming shortened V by 4 bases and J by 0 bases, and 10 bases separated the two germline ends. Germline CDR1 is SQVTM and CDR2 is ANQGSEA. In DNA form, the CDR3 reads TGCAGCGTTGTTGTCTGGAGCTCCTACGAGCAGTACTTC. Translated: CSVVVWSSYEQYF.

This rearrangement joins TRBV27 to TRBJ1-2; no clear D gene. The CDR3 runs to 14 residues. The germline CDR1 and CDR2 sequences are MNHEY and SMNVEV (reference sequence). The V end was cut by 1 base, the J end by 4 bases, with 10 bases between. The CDR3 sequence is CASSLYASAYGYTF. In DNA, the CDR3 is TGTGCCAGCAGTTTATACGCCAGTGCCTATGGCTACACCTTC.

The V gene is TRBV27, the J gene TRBJ2-7, with D unclear. This CDR3 spans 15 amino acids. Germline V gene sequence: CDR1 MNHEY, CDR2 SMNVEV (reference sequence). The ends were cut back, 6 bases at V and 6 bases at J, with 21 bases in the middle. The CDR3 spells CASSTRDASPGEQYF. CDR3 sequence (DNA): TGTGCCAGCAGCACACGAGACGCCTCCCCGGGCGAGCAGTACTTC.

In this sample, this clone turned up a few times. The V call is TRBV29-1, the J call TRBJ1-1; D might be TRBD1 (5 bases). In germline, CDR1 is SQVTM, CDR2 ANQGSEA. The CDR3 is made up of 13 amino acids. Trimming took 7 bases from V and 1 from J, leaving 13 bases between them. The CDR3 DNA reads TGCAGCGGCGGCCCGGGGGGGAACACTGAAGCTTTCTTT. It translates to CSGGPGGNTEAFF.

Only a few counts were recorded for this clone. The V gene is TRBV6-5, the J gene TRBJ2-1; the D gene is possibly TRBD2 (5 bases). Germline assignment: CDR1 MNHEY and CDR2 SVGAGI. Trimming shortened V by 2 bases and J by 5 bases, and 16 bases separated the two germline ends. CDR3 length: 16 amino acids. The CDR3 loop reads CASSYIIARDNNEQFF. In nucleotides, the CDR3 is TGTGCCAGCAGTTACATTATAGCGCGAGACAACAATGAGCAGTTCTTC.

The chain recombines TRBV2 with TRBJ1-2; tentatively, D is TRBD1 (6 bases). Germline CDR1 and CDR2: SNHLY and FYNNEI. V shed 0 bases and J shed 4 bases, with 9 bases lying between them. There are 14 residues in the CDR3. The DNA for the CDR3 is TGTGCCAGCAGTGAAGCGGTACAGGGCTATGGCTACACCTTC. Protein: CASSEAVQGYGYTF.

The rearrangement joins TRBV6-1 to TRBJ1-5; weak D call: TRBD1 (6 bases). The V gene lost 2 bases and the J gene lost 8 bases, with 16 bases spanning the gap. From germline, CDR1 is MNHNS and CDR2 SASEGT. This CDR3 contains 15 residues. CDR3 bases: TGTGCCAGCAGTGAATGGACAGCCGAACGGGAGCCCCAGCATTTT. As protein: CASSEWTAEREPQHF.

This clone was detected a few times. This rearrangement joins TRBV27 to TRBJ2-5; D unresolved. V shed 5 bases and J shed 5 bases, with 12 bases lying between them. This CDR3 is built from 13 residues. The germline V gene has CDR1 MNHEY and CDR2 SMNVEV (reference sequence). In DNA form, the CDR3 reads TGTGCCAGCAGTCCGACGTTTAGCGAGACCCAGTACTTC. It encodes CASSPTFSETQYF.

The V call is TRBV29-1, the J call TRBJ2-2; the D is unclear. The CDR3 extends over 13 amino acids. V lost 6 bases and J 0 bases, leaving 8 bases between the germline ends. The V gene's germline CDR1 is SQVTM and CDR2 ANQGSEA. DNA for the CDR3: TGCAGCGTGCATAGGCCGAACACCGGGGAGCTGTTTTTT. Translating it yields CSVHRPNTGELFF.

This chain connects TRBV30 to TRBJ2-7; D is perhaps TRBD2 (6 bases). Germline V gene data show CDR1 as GTSNPN and CDR2 as SVGIG (reference sequence). The CDR3 consists of 13 residues. Trimming stripped 8 bases from V and 1 base from J, with 15 bases between. This CDR3 is CASGSHGSYEQYF. In DNA, the CDR3 is TGTGCCAGCGGGTCGCACGGATCCTACGAGCAGTACTTC.

V and J are TRBV29-1 and TRBJ2-2; D is undetermined. CDR3 length equals 13 residues. Between the trimmed V and J ends, which lost 3 bases and 6 bases, there was a span of 11 bases. The germline V gene encodes CDR1 SQVTM and CDR2 ANQGSEA. The CDR3 DNA sequence: TGCAGCGTTGACTTTGGGCTAGCCGGGGAGCTGTTTTTT. It codes for CSVDFGLAGELFF.